These 24 T cell receptor beta chains came from one sample sequenced in a study of T cell repertoires in cytomegalovirus infection. TCRdb recomputed calls from the reads with MiXCR, one row per CDR3 protein. The repertoire includes 300,000 to 450,000 distinct CDR3 sequences, about a sixth of them detected once, and approximately 8% sits in the top ten. The sequenced sample consisted of PBMCs. All receptors come from a human donor in good health (CMV status not recorded). Some clones in this sample may be carry-over from other donors' samples.

The chain recombines TRBV20-1 with TRBJ2-4; TRBD1 aligns across 7 bases. Trimming at V came to 6 bases and at J to 1 base, leaving 9 bases not matched to a gene. Germline CDR1 is DFQATT and CDR2 is SNEGSKA (reference sequence). This CDR3 spans 15 amino acids. The CDR3 nucleotides are TGCAGTGCAAAAAAACAGGGGTATGCCAAAAACATTCAGTACTTC. Encoded protein: CSAKKQGYAKNIQYF.

The chain has TRBV7-9 and TRBJ2-7; D possibly corresponds to TRBD1 (6 bases). In germline, CDR1 is SEHNR, CDR2 FQNEAQ (reference sequence). This CDR3 spans 16 amino acids. V was cut by 0 bases and J by 4 bases, with 16 bases left in between. In DNA form, the CDR3 reads TGTGCCAGCAGCTTAGCTCCAGGGGCGAATCCGTACGAGCAGTACTTC. Translated, it gives CASSLAPGANPYEQYF.

In this sample, this clonotype turned up a few times. The rearrangement uses TRBV29-1 and TRBJ2-3; D is unresolved. V lost 0 bases and J lost 0, with 13 bases in between. There are 16 residues in the CDR3. The germline gives CDR1 SQVTM, CDR2 ANQGSEA. DNA of the CDR3: TGCAGCGTTGAAGACCTTAGCTCCGGTAGCACAGATACGCAGTATTTT. Protein product: CSVEDLSSGSTDTQYF.

This sequence joins TRBV6-5 and TRBJ1-1; D may be TRBD1 (6 bases). The CDR3 consists of 17 residues. The V gene's germline CDR1 is MNHEY and CDR2 SVGAGI. V was pared by 0 bases and J by 0 bases, with 14 bases between. The CDR3 DNA reads as TGTGCCAGCAGTTACTCGTACAGGGTCGGCTTGAACACTGAAGCTTTCTTT. Amino acid sequence: CASSYSYRVGLNTEAFF.

This chain connects TRBV4-1 to TRBJ2-7; either TRBD1 or TRBD2 may supply D (5 bases each). CDR1 is MGHRA, CDR2 YSYEKL, per germline. There are 14 residues in the CDR3. V was clipped by 6 bases and J by 5 bases, with 17 bases between them. The CDR3 DNA is TGCGCCAGCAGAAGAACCGGGACCCGGGACGAGCAGTACTTC. As protein: CASRRTGTRDEQYF.

The gene calls are TRBV10-1 and TRBJ2-1; 8 bases line up with TRBD1. The CDR3 is made up of 14 amino acids. V trimming: 10 bases; J trimming: 3 bases; junction bases outside the gene matches: 8. Looked up from germline, CDR1 is WNHNN and CDR2 is SYGVQD (reference sequence). CDR3 in DNA: TGCGCCACCACCTCCGGACAGGGCTACAATGAGCAGTTCTTC. Residues: CATTSGQGYNEQFF.

This clonotype has only a few counts. The rearrangement joins TRBV7-9 to TRBJ2-7, with D perhaps TRBD1 (6 bases). This CDR3 spans 14 amino acids. Germline CDR1 is SEHNR and CDR2 is FQNEAQ (reference sequence). V was shortened by 4 bases and J by 3 bases, with 13 bases between the two germline ends. DNA of the CDR3: TGTGCCAGCAGCTCACAGGGAGAGCACTACGAGCAGTACTTC. It specifies CASSSQGEHYEQYF. Full variable domain (missing parts from reference TRBV7-9 and TRBJ2-7): DTGVSQNPRHKITKRGQNVTFRCDPISEHNRLYWYRQTLGQGPEFLTYFQNEAQLEKSRLLSDRFSAERPKGSFSTLEIQRTEQGDSAMYLCASSSQGEHYEQYFGPGTRLTVT.

This clonotype has only a few counts. The chain has TRBV12-3 or TRBV12-4 and TRBJ2-1, with 9 bases matching TRBD2. The V gene end was trimmed by 6 bases and the J gene end by 4 bases; junction bases not matched to a gene: 4. The CDR3 spans 14 residues. CDR3 region: CASSERGEYNEQFF. The CDR3 DNA sequence: TGTGCCAGCAGCGAGCGGGGGGAGTACAATGAGCAGTTCTTC.

This clonotype was seen more than once but under ten times. The V call is TRBV10-3, the J call TRBJ2-1; D is possibly TRBD1 or TRBD2 (6 bases each). This CDR3 is 15 amino acids long. Per germline, CDR1 ENHRY and CDR2 SYGVKD. Between the trimmed V and J ends, which lost 2 bases and 5 bases, there was a span of 13 bases. In nucleotides, the CDR3 is TGTGCCATCAGTGAGCCATCTAGGGGGGACAATGAGCAGTTCTTC. This gives the protein CAISEPSRGDNEQFF.

The table lists this clonotype with a few counts. This rearrangement joins TRBV27 to TRBJ2-1; no firm D call. This CDR3 comprises 12 residues. Germline V gives CDR1 MNHEY, CDR2 SMNVEV (reference sequence). V lost 1 base and J lost 9, with 7 bases in between. The CDR3 here is CASSLYGGEQFF. CDR3 DNA sequence: TGTGCCAGCAGTTTATACGGCGGTGAGCAGTTCTTC.

This clonotype was detected many times. This chain uses TRBV7-9 with TRBJ2-4; D not certain. V lost 6 bases, J lost 0 bases, and 6 bases lay in between. This CDR3 spans 13 amino acids. CDR1 is SEHNR, CDR2 FQNEAQ, per germline (reference sequence). CDR3 loop: CASSRLAKNIQYF. The CDR3 DNA reads as TGTGCCAGCAGTAGGCTAGCCAAAAACATTCAGTACTTC. Based on the CDR3 plus reference TRBV7-9 and TRBJ2-4, the full variable domain is DTGVSQNPRHKITKRGQNVTFRCDPISEHNRLYWYRQTLGQGPEFLTYFQNEAQLEKSRLLSDRFSAERPKGSFSTLEIQRTEQGDSAMYLCASSRLAKNIQYFGAGTRLSVL.

The chain carries TRBV29-1 and TRBJ1-4; D unresolved. CDR1 and CDR2 from the germline V gene are SQVTM and ANQGSEA. This CDR3 comprises 12 residues. The V gene lost 1 base and the J gene lost 7 bases, with 7 bases spanning the gap. The CDR3 is CSVEAQGEKLFF. The CDR3 DNA reads TGCAGCGTTGAAGCCCAAGGTGAAAAACTGTTTTTT.

This clonotype was seen repeatedly, ten times or more. V and J are TRBV7-2 and TRBJ2-1, with unresolved D. In germline, CDR1 is SGHTA, CDR2 FQGNSA. The CDR3 contains 12 residues. V gave up 5 bases and J gave up 9 bases, with 11 bases separating them. The CDR3, as DNA: TGTGCCAGCAGCCCTGGGCTGTTTGAGCAGTTCTTC. Its translation: CASSPGLFEQFF.

This chain joins TRBV12-3 or TRBV12-4 and TRBJ2-1; 9 bases align to TRBD1. The CDR3 consists of 14 residues. The junction had 6 bases not matched to a gene; V was cut back by 5 bases and J by 7 bases. Here the CDR3 DNA reads TGTGCCAGCAGTCAGGACAGGGGAGTTAATGAGCAGTTCTTC. This gives the protein CASSQDRGVNEQFF.

In this sample, this clonotype turned up many times. The chain is built from TRBV7-6 and TRBJ2-5; D is tentatively TRBD1 or TRBD2 (7 bases each). This CDR3 contains 14 residues. Germline CDR1 SGHVS, CDR2 FNYEAQ. The V end was cut by 4 bases, the J end by 7 bases, with 16 bases between. Here the CDR3 reads CASSSTGTIRTQYF. CDR3 bases: TGTGCCAGCAGCTCGACAGGGACTATCCGGACCCAGTACTTC.

This clonotype was detected many times. The CDR3 reads CASSPGIAGVEETQYF. CDR3 DNA sequence: TGTGCCAGCAGCCCCGGGATAGCGGGAGTAGAAGAGACCCAGTACTTC. The V and J genes are TRBV11-2 and TRBJ2-5; 9 bases line up with TRBD2. Looked up from germline, CDR1 is SGHAT and CDR2 is FQNNGV. Germline trimming cut 5 bases from V and 3 bases from J; bases unmatched to any gene: 10. The CDR3 length is 16 residues.

This chain connects TRBV30 to TRBJ2-3; D gene ambiguous. The CDR3 contains 12 residues. The germline gives CDR1 GTSNPN, CDR2 SVGIG (reference sequence). Trimming removed 2 bases at V and 8 bases at J, with 11 bases between. CDR3 amino acids: CAWSIIGGTQYF. The CDR3 region has the DNA TGTGCCTGGAGTATTATCGGCGGTACGCAGTATTTT.

This clonotype showed up many times. The genes are TRBV10-3 and TRBJ2-7, with D tentatively TRBD2 (6 bases). The CDR3 consists of 15 residues. Looked up from germline, CDR1 is ENHRY and CDR2 is SYGVKD. Trimming stripped 3 bases from V and 0 bases from J, with 12 bases between. CDR3 sequence reads: CAISELAESSYEQYF. CDR3 nucleotides: TGTGCCATCAGTGAATTAGCGGAGAGCTCCTACGAGCAGTACTTC.

This sequence joins TRBV7-2 and TRBJ2-5; D may be TRBD1 or TRBD2 (6 bases each). Germline CDR1 is SGHTA and CDR2 is FQGNSA. The CDR3 contains 15 residues. The V and J ends lost 5 bases and 4 bases respectively, with 17 bases between them. Here the CDR3 DNA reads TGTGCCAGCAGCAAAAGAGGCAGGGGAGGAGAGACCCAGTACTTC. Translated: CASSKRGRGGETQYF.

The rearrangement joins TRBV6-5 to TRBJ2-1; tentative D call: TRBD2 (5 bases). The CDR3 contains 13 residues. The V end was cut by 2 bases, the J end by 10 bases, with 12 bases between. The germline V gene encodes CDR1 MNHEY and CDR2 SVGAGI. CDR3 bases: TGTGCCAGCAGTTACCATCCAGGAGGAGAGCAGTTCTTC. It yields the protein CASSYHPGGEQFF.

J is TRBJ2-2 and V is TRBV7-2, with D possibly being TRBD2 (7 bases). V was trimmed by 5 bases and J by 2 bases, leaving 15 bases between them. Per the germline V gene, CDR1 is SGHTA and CDR2 is FQGNSA. This CDR3 is 16 amino acids long. The CDR3 protein is CASSRNGGANTGELFF. The CDR3 DNA reads as TGTGCCAGCAGCAGGAATGGGGGGGCCAACACCGGGGAGCTGTTTTTT.

This clonotype was picked up a small number of times. The chain has TRBV20-1 and TRBJ2-5, with D perhaps matching TRBD1 or TRBD2 (5 bases each). The CDR3 runs 13 residues. V gave up 3 bases and J gave up 4 bases, with 12 bases separating them. CDR1 and CDR2 from the germline V gene are DFQATT and SNEGSKA (reference sequence). Here the CDR3 reads CSASRGPRETQYF. DNA of the CDR3: TGCAGTGCTAGCCGGGGACCTAGAGAGACCCAGTACTTC.

This clonotype has a handful of counts. CDR3 in DNA: TGTGCAGACAGGGACGGCACTGAAGCTTTCTTT. It codes for CADRDGTEAFF. V gene TRBV2 combines with J gene TRBJ1-1, with 7 nucleotides matching TRBD1. CDR1 is SNHLY, CDR2 FYNNEI, per germline. The CDR3 totals 11 residues.

This clonotype was observed a handful of times. The chain uses TRBV28 and TRBJ1-1; 9 nucleotides align to TRBD1. Germline CDR1 and CDR2: MDHEN and SYDVKM. The CDR3 extends over 14 amino acids. After removal of 7 bases from V and 5 bases from J, the junction contained 8 bases not matched to a gene. CDR3 DNA sequence: TGTGCCAGCATCTTGGGGACAGGGTTGACTGAAGCTTTCTTT. Residues: CASILGTGLTEAFF.